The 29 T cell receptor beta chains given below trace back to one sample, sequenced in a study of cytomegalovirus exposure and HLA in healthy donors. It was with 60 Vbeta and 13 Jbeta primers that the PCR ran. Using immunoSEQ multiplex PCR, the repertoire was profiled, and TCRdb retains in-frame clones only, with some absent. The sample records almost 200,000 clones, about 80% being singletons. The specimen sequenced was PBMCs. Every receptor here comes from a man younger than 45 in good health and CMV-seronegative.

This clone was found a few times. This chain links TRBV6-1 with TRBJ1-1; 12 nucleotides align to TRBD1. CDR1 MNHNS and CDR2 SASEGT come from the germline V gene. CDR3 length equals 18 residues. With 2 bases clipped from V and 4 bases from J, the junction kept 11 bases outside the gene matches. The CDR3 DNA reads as TGTGCCAGCAGTGAACAAAGGGGACAGGGGGCTTTTATCACTGAAGCTTTCTTT. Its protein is CASSEQRGQGAFITEAFF.

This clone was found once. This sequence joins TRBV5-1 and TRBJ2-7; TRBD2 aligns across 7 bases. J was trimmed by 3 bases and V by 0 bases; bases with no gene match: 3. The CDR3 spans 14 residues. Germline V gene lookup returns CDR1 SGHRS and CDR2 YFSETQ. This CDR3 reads CASSLAAGFYEQYF. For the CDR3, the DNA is TGCGCCAGCAGCTTGGCAGCGGGATTCTACGAGCAGTACTTC.

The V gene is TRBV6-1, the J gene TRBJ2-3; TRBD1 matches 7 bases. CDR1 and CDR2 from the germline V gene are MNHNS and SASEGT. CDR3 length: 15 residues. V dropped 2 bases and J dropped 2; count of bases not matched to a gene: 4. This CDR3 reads CASSELQGVTDTQYF. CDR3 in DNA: TGTGCCAGCAGTGAACTGCAGGGGGTCACAGATACGCAGTATTTT.

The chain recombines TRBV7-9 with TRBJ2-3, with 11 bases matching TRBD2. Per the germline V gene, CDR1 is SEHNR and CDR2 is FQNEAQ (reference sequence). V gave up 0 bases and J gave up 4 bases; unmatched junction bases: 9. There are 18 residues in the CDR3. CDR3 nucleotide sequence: TGTGCCAGCAGCTTAGCCCTAGGACTAGCGGGTATGCCAGATACGCAGTATTTT. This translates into CASSLALGLAGMPDTQYF.

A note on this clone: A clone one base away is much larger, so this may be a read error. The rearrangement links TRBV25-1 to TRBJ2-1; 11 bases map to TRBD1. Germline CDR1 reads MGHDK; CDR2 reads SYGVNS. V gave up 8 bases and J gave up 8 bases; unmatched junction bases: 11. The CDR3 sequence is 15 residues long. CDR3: CASGIGTGGVDEQFF. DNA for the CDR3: TGTGCCAGCGGAATCGGGACAGGGGGTGTGGATGAGCAGTTCTTC.

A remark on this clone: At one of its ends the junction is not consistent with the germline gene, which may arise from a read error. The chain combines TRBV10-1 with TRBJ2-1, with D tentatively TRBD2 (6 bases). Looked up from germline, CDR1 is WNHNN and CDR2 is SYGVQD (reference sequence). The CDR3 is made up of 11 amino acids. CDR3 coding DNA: TGCGCCAGCAGTGAGAGTCGGGGGTCCCTCTTC. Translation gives CASSESRGSLF.

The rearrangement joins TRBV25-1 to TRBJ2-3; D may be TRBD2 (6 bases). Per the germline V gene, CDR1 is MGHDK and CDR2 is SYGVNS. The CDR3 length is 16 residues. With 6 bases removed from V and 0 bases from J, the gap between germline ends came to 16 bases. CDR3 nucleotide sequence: TGTGCCAGCAGGGCGGGAAGGGAAGGGAGCACAGATACGCAGTATTTT. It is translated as CASRAGREGSTDTQYF.

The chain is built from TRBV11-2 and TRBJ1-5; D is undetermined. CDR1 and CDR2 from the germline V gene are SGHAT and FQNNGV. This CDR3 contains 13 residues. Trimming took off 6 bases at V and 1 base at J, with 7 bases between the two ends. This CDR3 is CASSRWSNQPQHF. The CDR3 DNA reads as TGTGCCAGCAGTAGATGGAGCAATCAGCCCCAGCATTTT. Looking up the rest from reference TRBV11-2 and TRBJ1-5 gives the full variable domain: EAGVAQSPRYKIIEKRQSVAFWCNPISGHATLYWYQQILGQGPKLLIQFQNNGVVDDSQLPKDRFSAERLKGVDSTLKIQPAKLEDSAVYLCASSRWSNQPQHFGDGTRLSIL.

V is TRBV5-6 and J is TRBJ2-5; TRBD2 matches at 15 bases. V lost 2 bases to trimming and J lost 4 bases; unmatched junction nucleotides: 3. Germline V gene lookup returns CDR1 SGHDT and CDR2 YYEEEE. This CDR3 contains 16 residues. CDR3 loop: CASSFRTSGRGETQYF. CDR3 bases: TGTGCCAGCAGCTTCCGGACTAGCGGGAGGGGAGAGACCCAGTACTTC.

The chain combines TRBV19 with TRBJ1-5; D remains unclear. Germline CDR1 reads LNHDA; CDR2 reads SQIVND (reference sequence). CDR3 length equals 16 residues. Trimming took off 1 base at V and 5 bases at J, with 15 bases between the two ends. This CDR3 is CASSIVSSVLDQPQHF. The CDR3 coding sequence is TGTGCCAGTAGTATAGTAAGTTCAGTGCTAGATCAGCCCCAGCATTTT. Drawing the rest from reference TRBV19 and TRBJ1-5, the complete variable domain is DGGITQSPKYLFRKEGQNVTLSCEQNLNHDAMYWYRQDPGQGLRLIYYSQIVNDFQKGDIAEGYSVSREKKESFPLTVTSAQKNPTAFYLCASSIVSSVLDQPQHFGDGTRLSIL.

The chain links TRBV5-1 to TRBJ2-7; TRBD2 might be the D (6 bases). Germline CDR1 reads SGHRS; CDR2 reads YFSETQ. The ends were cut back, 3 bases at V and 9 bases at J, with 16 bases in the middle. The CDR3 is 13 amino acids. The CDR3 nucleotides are TGCGCCAGCAGCTCGCGACTAGAAGGGGCGCAGTACTTC. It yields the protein CASSSRLEGAQYF.

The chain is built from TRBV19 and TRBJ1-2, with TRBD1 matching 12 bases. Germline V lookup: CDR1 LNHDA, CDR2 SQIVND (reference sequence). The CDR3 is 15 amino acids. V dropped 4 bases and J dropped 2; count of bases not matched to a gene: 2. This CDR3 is CASSKGTGGNYGYTF. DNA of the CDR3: TGTGCCAGTAGTAAAGGGACAGGGGGCAACTATGGCTACACCTTC.

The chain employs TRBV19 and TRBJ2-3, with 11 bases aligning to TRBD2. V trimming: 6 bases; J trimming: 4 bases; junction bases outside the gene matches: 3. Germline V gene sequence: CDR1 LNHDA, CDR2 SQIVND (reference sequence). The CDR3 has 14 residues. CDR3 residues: CASRASGRPDTQYF. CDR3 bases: TGTGCCAGTAGAGCTAGCGGGAGGCCAGATACGCAGTATTTT.

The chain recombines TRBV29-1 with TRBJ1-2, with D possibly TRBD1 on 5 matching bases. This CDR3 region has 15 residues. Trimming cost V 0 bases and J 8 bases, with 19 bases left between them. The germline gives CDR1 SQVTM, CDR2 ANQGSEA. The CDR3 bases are TGCAGCGTTGAAGATCTTAGGGGCCAAGCCGGAGGCTACACCTTC. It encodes CSVEDLRGQAGGYTF.

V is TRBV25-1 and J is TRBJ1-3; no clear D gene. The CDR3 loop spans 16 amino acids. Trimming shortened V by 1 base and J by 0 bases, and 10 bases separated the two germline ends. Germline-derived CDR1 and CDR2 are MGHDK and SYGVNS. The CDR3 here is CASSESTGSSGNTIYF. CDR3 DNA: TGTGCCAGCAGTGAATCGACGGGGAGCTCTGGAAACACCATATATTTT. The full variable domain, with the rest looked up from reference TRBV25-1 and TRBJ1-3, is EADIYQTPRYLVIGTGKKITLECSQTMGHDKMYWYQQDPGMELHLIHYSYGVNSTEKGDLSSESTVSRIRTEHFPLTLESARPSHTSQYLCASSESTGSSGNTIYFGEGSWLTVV.

DNA of the CDR3: TGTGCCAGTAGGCACATAGGGGGCGGGGAGCAGTACTTC. This gives the protein CASRHIGGGEQYF. The chain uses TRBV19 and TRBJ2-7, with 7 bases fitting TRBD1. CDR3 length equals 13 residues. Germline V CDR1 and CDR2: LNHDA, SQIVND (reference sequence). The V and J ends lost 6 bases and 7 bases, in that order; junction bases with no gene match: 9.

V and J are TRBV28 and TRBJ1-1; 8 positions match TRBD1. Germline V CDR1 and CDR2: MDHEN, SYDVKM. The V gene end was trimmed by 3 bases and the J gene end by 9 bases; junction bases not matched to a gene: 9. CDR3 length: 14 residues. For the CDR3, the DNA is TGTGCCAGCAGTTTGCTTCGACAGGGGTCTCAAGCTTTCTTT. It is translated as CASSLLRQGSQAFF.

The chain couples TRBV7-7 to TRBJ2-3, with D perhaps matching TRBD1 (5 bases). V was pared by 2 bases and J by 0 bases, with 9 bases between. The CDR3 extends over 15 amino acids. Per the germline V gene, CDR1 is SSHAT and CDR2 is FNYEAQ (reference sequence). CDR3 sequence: CASSLQGVSTDTQYF. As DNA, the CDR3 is TGTGCCAGCAGCTTACAGGGCGTCAGCACAGATACGCAGTATTTT.

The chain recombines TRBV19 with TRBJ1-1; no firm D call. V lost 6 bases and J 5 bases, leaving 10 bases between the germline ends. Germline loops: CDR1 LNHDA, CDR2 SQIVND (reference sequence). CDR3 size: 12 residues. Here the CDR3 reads CASRTPQTEAFF. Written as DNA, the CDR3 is TGTGCCAGTAGAACCCCCCAGACTGAAGCTTTCTTT.

CDR3 sequence (DNA): TGTGCCAGCAGTCCTAGAACGACTAACACTGAAGCTTTCTTT. Translating it yields CASSPRTTNTEAFF. The V gene is TRBV14, the J gene TRBJ1-1; D unresolved. This CDR3 has 14 residues. Between the trimmed V and J ends, which lost 6 bases and 2 bases, there was a span of 13 bases. Germline V lookup: CDR1 SGHDN, CDR2 FVKESK.

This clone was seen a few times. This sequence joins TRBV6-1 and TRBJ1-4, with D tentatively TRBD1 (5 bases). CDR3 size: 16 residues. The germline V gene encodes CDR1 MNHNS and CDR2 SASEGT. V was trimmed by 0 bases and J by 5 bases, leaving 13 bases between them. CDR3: CASSEAFQGPNEKLFF. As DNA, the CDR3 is TGTGCCAGCAGTGAAGCGTTTCAGGGCCCAAATGAAAAACTGTTTTTT.

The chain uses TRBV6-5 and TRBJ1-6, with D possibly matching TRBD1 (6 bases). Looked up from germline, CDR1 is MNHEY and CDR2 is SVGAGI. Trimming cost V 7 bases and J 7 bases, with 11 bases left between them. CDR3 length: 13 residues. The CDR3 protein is CASTRGKNSPLHF. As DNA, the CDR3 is TGTGCCAGCACCAGGGGCAAGAATTCACCCCTCCACTTT.

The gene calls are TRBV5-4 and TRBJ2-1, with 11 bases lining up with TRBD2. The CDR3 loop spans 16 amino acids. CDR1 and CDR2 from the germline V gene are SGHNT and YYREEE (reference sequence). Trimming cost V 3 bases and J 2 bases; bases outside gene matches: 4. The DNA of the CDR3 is TGTGCCAGCAGCTCGGGACTAGCGGTCACCTACAATGAGCAGTTCTTC. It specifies CASSSGLAVTYNEQFF.

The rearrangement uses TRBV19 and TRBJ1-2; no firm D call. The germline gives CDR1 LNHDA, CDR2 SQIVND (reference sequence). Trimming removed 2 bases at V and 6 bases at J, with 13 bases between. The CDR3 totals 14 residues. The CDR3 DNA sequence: TGTGCCAGTAGTATATTTTCCGGGGAGAATGGCTACACCTTC. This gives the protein CASSIFSGENGYTF. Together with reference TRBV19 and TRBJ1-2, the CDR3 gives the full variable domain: DGGITQSPKYLFRKEGQNVTLSCEQNLNHDAMYWYRQDPGQGLRLIYYSQIVNDFQKGDIAEGYSVSREKKESFPLTVTSAQKNPTAFYLCASSIFSGENGYTFGSGTRLTVV.

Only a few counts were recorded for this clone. CDR3 region: CASSSGLADRPSGANVLTF. CDR3 DNA: TGTGCCAGCAGTTCGGGACTAGCAGATCGACCTTCTGGGGCCAACGTCCTGACTTTC. V usage is TRBV28 and J usage is TRBJ2-6; 9 bases map to TRBD2. There are 19 residues in the CDR3. Germline V lookup: CDR1 MDHEN, CDR2 SYDVKM. V shed 4 bases and J 1 base; nucleotides not matched to a gene: 11.

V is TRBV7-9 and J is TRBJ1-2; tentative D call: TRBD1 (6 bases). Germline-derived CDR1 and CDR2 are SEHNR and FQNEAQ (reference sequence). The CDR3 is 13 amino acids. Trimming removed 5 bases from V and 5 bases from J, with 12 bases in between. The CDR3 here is CASSPDSPYGYTF. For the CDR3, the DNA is TGTGCCAGCAGCCCGGACAGCCCATATGGCTACACCTTC.

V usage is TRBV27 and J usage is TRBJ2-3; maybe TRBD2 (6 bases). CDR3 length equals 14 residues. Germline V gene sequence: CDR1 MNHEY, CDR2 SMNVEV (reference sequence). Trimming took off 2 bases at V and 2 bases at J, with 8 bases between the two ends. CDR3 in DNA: TGTGCCAGCAGTTTACCGGGACTCACAGATACGCAGTATTTT. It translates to CASSLPGLTDTQYF.

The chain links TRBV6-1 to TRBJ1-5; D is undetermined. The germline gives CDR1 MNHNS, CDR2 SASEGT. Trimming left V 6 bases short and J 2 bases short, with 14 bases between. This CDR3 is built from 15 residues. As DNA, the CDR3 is TGTGCCAGCAGCTCCCCGGGGAGGGGCAATCAGCCCCAGCATTTT. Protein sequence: CASSSPGRGNQPQHF.

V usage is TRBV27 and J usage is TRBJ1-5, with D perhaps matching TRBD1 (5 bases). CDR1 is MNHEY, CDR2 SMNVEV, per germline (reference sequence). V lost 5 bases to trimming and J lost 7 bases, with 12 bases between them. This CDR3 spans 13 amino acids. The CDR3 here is CASSVGARQPQHF. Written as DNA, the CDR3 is TGTGCCAGCAGTGTAGGGGCTCGGCAGCCCCAGCATTTT.